The T cell receptor beta chain under discussion was sequenced for a study of blood T cell repertoires in COVID-19. Profiled with immunoSEQ multiplex PCR; TCRdb holds only in-frame clones, not every one. The table lists approximately 250,000 clones, about 93% of them singletons. Germline CDR1 and CDR2: LNHNV and YYDKDF (reference sequence). The CDR3 has 17 residues. The ends lost 1 base at V and 9 bases at J; junction bases unmatched: 15. This sequence originates from a man aged 25 to 40 with COVID-19, enrolled during active disease. This rearrangement joins TRBV15 to TRBJ2-1; 7 nucleotides match TRBD2. Sequencing used peripheral blood. The CDR3 spells CATSRVPPPGRVGEQFF. CDR3 bases: TGTGCCACCAGCAGAGTCCCCCCCCCAGGGAGGGTGGGTGAGCAGTTCTTC.